The 20 T cell receptor beta chains below all came from one sample that was sequenced in a study of shared clonotypes between healthy human individuals. Only in-frame clones appear in the TCRdb table, and some are missing; sequencing was by immunoSEQ multiplex PCR. This sample has 1.5 million to 1.9 million clones, with 95% to 99% found just once. The material sequenced was naive CD4+ T cells sorted from blood. Subset noted: CD45RA+ positively selected. The receptors come from a man in his thirties or forties in good health.

The V gene is TRBV28, the J gene TRBJ1-5; D unclear. Trimming took off 6 bases at V and 1 base at J, with 16 bases between the two ends. The CDR3 has 16 amino acids. Germline assignment: CDR1 MDHEN and CDR2 SYDVKM. DNA for the CDR3: TGTGCCAGCAGCCCCCCCCGGACGAAGAGCAATCAGCCCCAGCATTTT. Its protein product is CASSPPRTKSNQPQHF.

V usage is TRBV10-3 and J usage is TRBJ1-2; D is uncertain. V lost 0 bases, J lost 4 bases, and 3 bases lay in between. The CDR3 contains 12 residues. Per germline, CDR1 ENHRY and CDR2 SYGVKD. The CDR3 bases are TGTGCCATCAGTGAGTCGAGCTATGGCTACACCTTC. Protein product: CAISESSYGYTF.

This clone appeared once. This chain joins TRBV7-2 and TRBJ1-2, with 7 bases lining up with TRBD1. The ends lost 1 base at V and 4 bases at J; junction bases unmatched: 12. Germline CDR1 reads SGHTA; CDR2 reads FQGNSA. The CDR3 length is 17 residues. The CDR3 region has the DNA TGTGCCAGCAGCTTAGTAGGTACAGGGGAAGGAGGCTATGGCTACACCTTC. Protein product: CASSLVGTGEGGYGYTF.

This clone has a single count. This chain uses TRBV19 with TRBJ2-2, with TRBD2 matching over 9 bases. The CDR3 consists of 14 residues. The germline V gene encodes CDR1 LNHDA and CDR2 SQIVND (reference sequence). The V segment lost 5 bases and the J segment 6 bases; nucleotides outside the gene matches: 4. The CDR3 region has the DNA TGTGCCAGTAGTCAACTAGCGGGTGCCGGGGAGCTGTTTTTT. This encodes CASSQLAGAGELFF.

V and J are TRBV6-5 and TRBJ1-2; D ambiguous. Germline V lookup: CDR1 MNHEY, CDR2 SVGAGI. The V gene lost 5 bases and the J gene lost 8 bases, with 15 bases spanning the gap. The CDR3 has 13 residues. The CDR3 region is CASSLPGSKGYTF. The CDR3 region has the DNA TGTGCCAGCAGTCTTCCGGGTTCAAAGGGCTACACCTTC.

J is TRBJ2-1 and V is TRBV10-1, with no clear D. This CDR3 has 13 amino acids. Deletions cut 5 bases from V and 9 bases from J, with 14 bases between. Germline V gene sequence: CDR1 WNHNN, CDR2 SYGVQD (reference sequence). CDR3 amino acids: CASSNPITTEQFF. The CDR3 DNA reads as TGCGCCAGCAGTAATCCCATAACTACTGAGCAGTTCTTC.

Notes on this clone: Within the sample, other DNA sequences also encode this same CDR3. This sequence joins TRBV9 and TRBJ2-3; D is unresolved. The CDR3 sequence is 16 residues long. Per the germline V gene, CDR1 is SGDLS and CDR2 is YYNGEE. Trimming took 0 bases from V and 0 from J, leaving 11 bases between them. The CDR3 nucleotides are TGTGCCAGCAGCGTAGTCGGCGGCCCCAGCACAGATACGCAGTATTTT. This sequence encodes CASSVVGGPSTDTQYF.

The chain links TRBV27 to TRBJ1-5; D ambiguous. Deletions cut 1 base from V and 7 bases from J, with 11 bases between. The CDR3 is 14 residues long. CDR1 is MNHEY and CDR2 is SMNVEV in the germline V gene (reference sequence). The CDR3 DNA reads as TGTGCCAGCAGTTTATTTGCGGGAGGGCAGCCCCAGCATTTT. Translation: CASSLFAGGQPQHF.

V is TRBV5-1 and J is TRBJ2-1, with 7 nucleotides matching TRBD2. V lost 0 bases, J lost 6 bases, and 3 bases stayed unmatched. Looked up from germline, CDR1 is SGHRS and CDR2 is YFSETQ. The CDR3 spans 14 residues. DNA of the CDR3: TGCGCCAGCAGCTTGGTCGCGGGAGCCAATGAGCAGTTCTTC. It is translated as CASSLVAGANEQFF.

The chain couples TRBV5-5 to TRBJ1-5; perhaps TRBD1 as D (5 bases). Trimming cost V 5 bases and J 2 bases, with 8 bases left between them. This CDR3 has 13 residues. CDR1 and CDR2 from the germline V gene are SGHKS and YYEKEE (reference sequence). The CDR3 spells CASSGGGNQPQHF. CDR3 sequence (DNA): TGTGCCAGCAGTGGAGGGGGCAATCAGCCCCAGCATTTT.

As concerns this clone: Other DNA variants within this sample encode the same CDR3. J is TRBJ1-5 and V is TRBV5-1; D is unclear. The CDR3 totals 13 residues. From germline, CDR1 is SGHRS and CDR2 YFSETQ. V gave up 0 bases and J gave up 3 bases, with 4 bases separating them. This CDR3 is CASSLGNNQPQHF. CDR3 in DNA: TGCGCCAGCAGCTTGGGCAACAATCAGCCCCAGCATTTT. The variable domain in full, with the rest retrieved from reference TRBV5-1 and TRBJ1-5, is KAGVTQTPRYLIKTRGQQVTLSCSPISGHRSVSWYQQTPGQGLQFLFEYFSETQRNKGNFPGRFSGRQFSNSRSEMNVSTLELGDSALYLCASSLGNNQPQHFGDGTRLSIL.

V usage is TRBV5-4 and J usage is TRBJ1-4; D remains ambiguous. The CDR3 runs 13 residues. V was cut by 0 bases and J by 5 bases, with 5 bases left in between. Germline V gives CDR1 SGHNT, CDR2 YYREEE (reference sequence). CDR3 in DNA: TGTGCCAGCAGCTTGGGCAGGAATGAAAAACTGTTTTTT. It yields the protein CASSLGRNEKLFF.

The chain carries TRBV18 and TRBJ1-1, with 9 bases lining up with TRBD1. The CDR3 runs to 13 residues. Germline lookup yields CDR1 KGHSH and CDR2 LQKENI. Unmatched junction bases numbered 3, after V lost 3 bases and J lost 7 bases. The CDR3 region is CASSPQGQGEAFF. In nucleotides, the CDR3 is TGTGCCAGCTCACCGCAGGGACAGGGTGAAGCTTTCTTT.

The chain is built from TRBV28 and TRBJ1-2; D gene unclear. The length of the CDR3 is 13 residues. V dropped 7 bases and J dropped 2 bases, with 11 bases sitting between them. The germline V gene encodes CDR1 MDHEN and CDR2 SYDVKM. CDR3 in DNA: TGTGCCAGCACCCTAGGGTGGAACTATGGCTACACCTTC. Translation gives CASTLGWNYGYTF.

This sequence joins TRBV4-2 and TRBJ1-2; no firm D call. This CDR3 is 13 amino acids long. Germline V gene sequence: CDR1 LGHNA, CDR2 YNFKEQ. V lost 1 base to trimming and J lost 8 bases, with 11 bases between them. In nucleotides, the CDR3 is TGTGCCAGCAGCCAAGTAGACCCGGGGGGCTACACCTTC. Protein: CASSQVDPGGYTF.

On this clone: Other nucleotide sequences from this sample produce the same CDR3. This rearrangement joins TRBV18 to TRBJ2-3; D is unclear. The germline CDR1 and CDR2 sequences are KGHSH and LQKENI. Trimming pared 3 bases from V and 0 bases from J, leaving 10 bases between. The CDR3 consists of 15 residues. The CDR3 bases are TGTGCCAGCTCACCCGGTTTAGCTAGCACAGATACGCAGTATTTT. This gives the protein CASSPGLASTDTQYF.

The V call is TRBV5-3, the J call TRBJ1-5, with 7 bases lining up with TRBD1. TRBV5-3 is an ORF for which the function is uncertain. V was clipped by 4 bases and J by 1 base; unmatched bases: 14. This CDR3 is built from 18 residues. The CDR3 nucleotides read TGTGCCAGAAGCCGAGAGACAGGGTTTATTACCAGCAATCAGCCCCAGCATTTT. Translation gives CARSRETGFITSNQPQHF.

The chain couples TRBV21-1 to TRBJ1-2. TRBV21-1 is reported as a pseudogene. This CDR3 region has 18 residues. The CDR3 nucleotides read TGTGCCAGCAGCAAAGAGGCCGAGGGGCCCCTAGCTAACTATGGCTACACCTTC. Protein product: CASSKEAEGPLANYGYTF.

The chain has TRBV6-5 and TRBJ1-2, with 7 bases lining up with TRBD1. CDR1 and CDR2 from the germline V gene are MNHEY and SVGAGI. This CDR3 is built from 14 residues. V shed 6 bases and J 2 bases; nucleotides not matched to a gene: 6. The CDR3 DNA reads TGTGCCAGCAGCCCGGACAGGCCGAACTATGGCTACACCTTC. Encoded protein: CASSPDRPNYGYTF.

This clone has only one observation. Here the CDR3 reads CASSEDRDGGYTF. The CDR3, as DNA: TGCGCCAGCAGCGAGGACAGGGACGGTGGCTACACCTTC. The chain has TRBV5-1 and TRBJ1-2, with 8 positions matching TRBD1. The V segment lost 4 bases and the J segment 7 bases; nucleotides outside the gene matches: 6. There are 13 residues in the CDR3. CDR1 and CDR2 from the germline V gene are SGHRS and YFSETQ.